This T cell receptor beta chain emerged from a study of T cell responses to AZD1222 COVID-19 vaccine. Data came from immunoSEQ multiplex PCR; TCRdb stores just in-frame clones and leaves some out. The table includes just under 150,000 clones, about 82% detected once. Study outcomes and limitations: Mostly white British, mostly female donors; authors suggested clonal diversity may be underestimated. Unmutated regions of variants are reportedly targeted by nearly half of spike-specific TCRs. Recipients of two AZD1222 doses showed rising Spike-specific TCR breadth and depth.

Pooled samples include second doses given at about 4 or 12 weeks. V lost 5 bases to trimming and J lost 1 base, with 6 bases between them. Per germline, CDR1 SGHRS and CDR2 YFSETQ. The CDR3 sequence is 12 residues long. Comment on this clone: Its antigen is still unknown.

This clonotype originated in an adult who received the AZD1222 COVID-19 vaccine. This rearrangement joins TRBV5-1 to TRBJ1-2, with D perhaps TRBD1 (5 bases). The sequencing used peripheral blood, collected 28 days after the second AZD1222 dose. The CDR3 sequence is CASRTDNYGYTF. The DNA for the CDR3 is TGCGCCAGCAGGACAGATAACTATGGCTACACCTTC.